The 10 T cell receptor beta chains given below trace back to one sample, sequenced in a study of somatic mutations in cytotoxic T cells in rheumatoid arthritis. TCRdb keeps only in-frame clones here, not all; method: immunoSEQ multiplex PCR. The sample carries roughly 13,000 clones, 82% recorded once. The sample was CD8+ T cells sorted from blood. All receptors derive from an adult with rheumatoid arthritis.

The CDR3 DNA follows: TGTGCCAGCAGCCTTGGGAGGTCGGGCGAGCAGTACTTC. It yields the protein CASSLGRSGEQYF. This chain joins TRBV5-6 and TRBJ2-5, with a weak D call TRBD2 (6 bases). The end of the DNA aligns better with TRBJ2-7, so the J call may be wrong. The CDR3 covers 13 residues. Germline CDR1 and CDR2: SGHDT and YYEEEE.

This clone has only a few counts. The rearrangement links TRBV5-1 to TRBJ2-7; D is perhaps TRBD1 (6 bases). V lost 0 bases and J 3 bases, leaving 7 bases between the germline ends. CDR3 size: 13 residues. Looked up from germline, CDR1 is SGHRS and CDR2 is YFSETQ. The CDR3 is CASSLEQGYEQYF. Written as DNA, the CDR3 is TGCGCCAGCAGCTTGGAACAGGGCTACGAGCAGTACTTC.

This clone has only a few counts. In nucleotides, the CDR3 is TGTGCCAGCAGCCCGGCAGGGGGTGGCAATCAGCCCCAGCATTTT. Its protein product is CASSPAGGGNQPQHF. The V and J genes are TRBV4-2 and TRBJ1-5, with TRBD1 identical over 7 bases. Germline lookup yields CDR1 LGHNA and CDR2 YNFKEQ. Trimming took 4 bases from V and 2 from J; bases not matched to a gene: 5. CDR3 length: 15 residues.

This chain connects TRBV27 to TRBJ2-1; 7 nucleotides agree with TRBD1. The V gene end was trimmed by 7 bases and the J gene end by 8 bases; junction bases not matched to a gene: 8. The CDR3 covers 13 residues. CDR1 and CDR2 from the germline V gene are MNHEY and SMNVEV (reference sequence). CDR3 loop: CASNIKGTDEQFF. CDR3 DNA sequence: TGTGCCAGCAACATAAAAGGGACAGATGAGCAGTTCTTC.

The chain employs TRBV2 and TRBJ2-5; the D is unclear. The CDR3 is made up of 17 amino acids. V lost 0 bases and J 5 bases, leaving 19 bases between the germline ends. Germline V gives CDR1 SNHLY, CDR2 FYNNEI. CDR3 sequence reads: CASSEAMDGLFLETQYF. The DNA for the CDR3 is TGTGCCAGCAGTGAAGCTATGGACGGTCTGTTCTTGGAGACCCAGTACTTC.

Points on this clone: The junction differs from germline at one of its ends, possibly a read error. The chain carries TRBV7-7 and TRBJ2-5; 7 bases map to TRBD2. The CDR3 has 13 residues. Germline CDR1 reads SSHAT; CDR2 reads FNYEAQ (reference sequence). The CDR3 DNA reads TGTGCTAGCAGCTTTGGGGGGGTCGAGACCCAGTACTTC. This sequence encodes CASSFGGVETQYF.

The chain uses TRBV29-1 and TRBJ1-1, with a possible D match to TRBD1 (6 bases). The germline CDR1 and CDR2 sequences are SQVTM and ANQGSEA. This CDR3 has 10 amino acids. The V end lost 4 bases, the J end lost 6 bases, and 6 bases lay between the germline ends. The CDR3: CSVAGAEAFF. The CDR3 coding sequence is TGCAGCGTTGCAGGGGCTGAAGCTTTCTTT.

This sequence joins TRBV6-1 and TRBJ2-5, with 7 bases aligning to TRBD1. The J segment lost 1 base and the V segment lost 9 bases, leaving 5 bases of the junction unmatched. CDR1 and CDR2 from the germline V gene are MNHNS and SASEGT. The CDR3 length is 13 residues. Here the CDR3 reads CASTDRIQETQYF. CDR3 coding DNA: TGTGCCAGTACGGACAGGATCCAAGAGACCCAGTACTTC.

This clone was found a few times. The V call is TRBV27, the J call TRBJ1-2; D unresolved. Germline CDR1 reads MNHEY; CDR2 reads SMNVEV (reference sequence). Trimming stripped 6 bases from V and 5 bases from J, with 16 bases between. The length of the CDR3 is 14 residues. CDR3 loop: CASRPTNNLYGYTF. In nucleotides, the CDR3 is TGTGCCAGCAGACCAACAAATAACCTTTATGGCTACACCTTC.

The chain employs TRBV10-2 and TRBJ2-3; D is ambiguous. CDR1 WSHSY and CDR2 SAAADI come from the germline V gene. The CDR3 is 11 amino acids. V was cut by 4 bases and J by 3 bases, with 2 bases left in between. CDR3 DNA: TGCGCCAGCAGTGTGACAGATACGCAGTATTTT. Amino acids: CASSVTDTQYF.